A single sample is the source of the 9 T cell receptor beta chains below, sequenced in a study of monozygotic twins with inflammatory bowel disease. TCRdb reprocessed the 5' RACE reads, keeping one entry per CDR3 protein, no DNA. The ten top clones account for less than 7.5%, within a sample of 150,000 to 200,000 distinct CDR3 sequences. Source material: blood. Receptors were obtained from a human donor with ulcerative colitis or Crohn's disease, or a healthy co-twin of an affected twin (not recorded which).

The chain links TRBV5-1 to TRBJ2-1; the TCRdb call, TRBD1, lacks DNA for checking. The CDR3 length is 20 residues. The germline gives CDR1 SGHRS, CDR2 YFSETQ. The CDR3 loop is CASSPGRGNSASIFKNEQFF.

The chain employs TRBV7-2 and TRBJ2-4; TCRdb's D gene call, TRBD1, goes unchecked for lack of DNA. The CDR3 loop spans 14 amino acids. CDR1 and CDR2 from the germline V gene are SGHTA and FQGNSA. CDR3 sequence: CASSPGAAKNMQYF.

The genes are TRBV12-3 or TRBV12-4 and TRBJ2-5. The length of the CDR3 is 13 residues. CDR3 sequence reads: CASSFKRRETQYF.

The rearrangement joins TRBV25-1 to TRBJ1-1; the D call of TRBD1 rests on TCRdb alone, since no DNA is present to check it. The CDR3 runs to 15 residues. Germline V gene data show CDR1 as MGHDK and CDR2 as SYGVNS. CDR3 sequence: CASSESRGGETEAFF.

The chain links TRBV12-3 or TRBV12-4 to TRBJ2-7; TCRdb indicates TRBD2, and absent DNA this call remains unverified. The CDR3 covers 16 residues. This CDR3 reads CASSLGLAGSRDEQYF.

The J gene is TRBJ1-5, the V gene TRBV5-1; the D call of TRBD1 rests on TCRdb alone, since no DNA is present to check it. Germline CDR1 is SGHRS and CDR2 is YFSETQ. CDR3 length: 15 amino acids. This CDR3 is CASSSTGEVGQPQHF.

The V gene is TRBV20-1, the J gene TRBJ2-3. The CDR3 extends over 13 amino acids. The germline V gene encodes CDR1 DFQATT and CDR2 SNEGSKA (reference sequence). CDR3 amino acids: CSAREEMVDTQYF.

V usage is TRBV20-1 and J usage is TRBJ1-5; TCRdb outputs TRBD1, but without DNA this stays unchecked. Germline lookup yields CDR1 DFQATT and CDR2 SNEGSKA (reference sequence). There are 16 residues in the CDR3. The CDR3 sequence is CSATGTGGVGNQPQHF.

This chain connects TRBV11-1 to TRBJ2-3. Looked up from germline, CDR1 is SGHAT and CDR2 is FQDESV (reference sequence). The CDR3 loop spans 16 amino acids. This CDR3 is CASSVGTRSGTDTQYF.